This record concerns one TCR beta chain sequence. Its antigen is undetermined. Germline assignment: CDR1 LGHNA and CDR2 YSLEER. The ends were cut back, 0 bases at V and 4 bases at J, with 16 bases in the middle. The CDR3 totals 16 residues. These data originate in a study of T cell responses to AZD1222 COVID-19 vaccine. The study, taken as a whole, reports: Regions 160-218 and 743-854 held dominance among vaccine-associated CD4 TCRs, which spanned spike. The study sampled repertoires only after the peak T cell response. Targets within unmutated variant regions were reportedly found for nearly half of spike-specific TCRs. Only 5 or 6 individuals given AZD1222 were seropositive at baseline.

Assay used: immunoSEQ multiplex PCR; TCRdb lists only in-frame clones, some missing. The data show roughly 180,000 clones, over 80% seen once. This chain joins TRBV4-3 and TRBJ2-7; possibly TRBD1 for D (6 bases). This clonotype was obtained from an adult in good health. Sequences were derived from peripheral blood, sampled on day 0 of AZD1222 vaccination. The CDR3 loop reads CASSQEPAGQRYEQYF. The CDR3 nucleotides are TGCGCCAGCAGCCAAGAACCGGCAGGACAGAGATACGAGCAGTACTTC.